This TCR beta chain was documented in a study of radiation and T cells in renal cell carcinoma. As to time point: blood 4 weeks post-SBRT, at nephrectomy. Treatment meaning: 15 Gy SBRT to primary tumor, nephrectomy 4 weeks later. CDR1 is SGHRS, CDR2 YFSETQ, per germline. V shed 0 bases and J shed 7 bases, with 11 bases lying between them. The CDR3 runs to 14 residues. Measured with immunoSEQ multiplex PCR; TCRdb has only the in-frame clones, and not every one. The sample carries more than 120,000 clones, 75% to 90% recorded once. This receptor was taken from a woman in her forties or fifties with renal cell carcinoma. The chain recombines TRBV5-1 with TRBJ2-4; D is possibly TRBD2 (5 bases). The sequences come from blood, collected from a patient whose treatment included radiotherapy and nephrectomy. For the CDR3, the DNA is TGCGCCAGCAGCTTGGTGTCCGGGGATAACATTCAGTACTTC. It encodes CASSLVSGDNIQYF.